This T cell receptor (beta chain) was captured by sequencing in a study of breast tumors, draining lymph nodes, adjacent tissues. Germline CDR1 and CDR2: KGHDR and SFDVKD. Trimming left V 3 bases short and J 1 base short, with 14 bases between. This CDR3 has 16 amino acids. In its sample, this clonotype was seen many times. TCRdb redid the calling of the multiplex PCR reads with MiXCR, one entry per CDR3 protein. Of some 47,000 distinct CDR3 sequences in the sample, under 50% were seen once. The material sequenced was breast tumor tissue. This sequence joins TRBV24-1 and TRBJ1-2; D call uncertain. The sequence was obtained from a female donor with breast cancer. Some clones in this sample may be carry-over from other donors' samples. The CDR3 DNA follows: TGTGCCACCAGTGATCCCTCTAAGGACCTTAACTATGGCTACACCTTC. It is translated as CATSDPSKDLNYGYTF.